One and the same sample provided the 10 T cell receptor beta chains below, sequenced in a study of T cell responses to AZD1222 COVID-19 vaccine. The protocol was immunoSEQ multiplex PCR, while the TCRdb copy is restricted to in-frame clones and leaves out a portion. The sample holds more than 35,000 clones; 83% are singletons and the top ten take around 52%. This specimen consisted of peripheral blood, obtained on day 0 of AZD1222 vaccination. The source is an adult in good health.

The chain combines TRBV28 with TRBJ1-1; D call uncertain. CDR3 size: 15 residues. In germline, CDR1 is MDHEN, CDR2 SYDVKM. V was clipped by 2 bases and J by 4 bases, with 14 bases between them. The CDR3 nucleotides are TGTGCCAGCAGTTTAAGTTCTGGAGTTGGCACTGAAGCTTTCTTT. Translated: CASSLSSGVGTEAFF.

The chain joins TRBV27 to TRBJ1-2; 8 positions match TRBD1. The germline V gene encodes CDR1 MNHEY and CDR2 SMNVEV (reference sequence). The length of the CDR3 is 13 residues. Unmatched junction bases numbered 6, after V lost 5 bases and J lost 7 bases. CDR3 protein: CASSPGQGRGYTF. The CDR3 DNA is TGTGCCAGCAGTCCTGGACAGGGCCGTGGCTACACCTTC.

This sequence joins TRBV27 and TRBJ2-1; 13 bases fit TRBD2. CDR3 size: 15 residues. In germline, CDR1 is MNHEY, CDR2 SMNVEV (reference sequence). V lost 5 bases to trimming and J lost 5 bases; unmatched junction nucleotides: 3. CDR3 residues: CASSLLAGGNNEQFF. In DNA form, the CDR3 reads TGTGCCAGCAGTCTACTAGCGGGGGGGAACAATGAGCAGTTCTTC.

CDR3 in amino acids: CASSQGQGFTDTQYF. In DNA, the CDR3 is TGCGCCAGCAGCCAGGGACAGGGGTTCACAGATACGCAGTATTTT. The rearrangement joins TRBV5-1 to TRBJ2-3, with 10 nucleotides matching TRBD1. The length of the CDR3 is 15 residues. Trimming cost V 4 bases and J 2 bases; bases outside gene matches: 4. In germline, CDR1 is SGHRS, CDR2 YFSETQ.

The rearrangement joins TRBV30 to TRBJ2-2, with 9 bases that match TRBD1. Germline CDR1 GTSNPN, CDR2 SVGIG (reference sequence). Trimming removed 4 bases from V and 5 bases from J; junction bases left unmatched: 5. CDR3 size: 14 residues. This CDR3 reads CAWTTGGKTGELFF. CDR3 in DNA: TGTGCCTGGACGACAGGGGGAAAGACCGGGGAGCTGTTTTTT. The whole variable domain, remainder taken from reference TRBV30 and TRBJ2-2, is SQTIHQWPATLVQPVGSPLSLECTVEGTSNPNLYWYRQAAGRGLQLLFYSVGIGQISSEVPQNLSASRPQDRQFILSSKKLLLSDSGFYLCAWTTGGKTGELFFGEGSRLTVL.

V usage is TRBV27 and J usage is TRBJ2-7; 8 bases agree with TRBD1. The germline V gene has CDR1 MNHEY and CDR2 SMNVEV (reference sequence). Germline trimming cut 6 bases from V and 3 bases from J; bases unmatched to any gene: 10. The CDR3 is 15 amino acids. CDR3: CASSSTDRGVYEQYF. CDR3 coding DNA: TGTGCCAGCAGCTCAACCGACAGGGGAGTCTACGAGCAGTACTTC.

The chain has TRBV4-2 and TRBJ2-5; 9 nucleotides align to TRBD2. V trimming: 2 bases; J trimming: 0 bases; junction bases outside the gene matches: 7. Germline CDR1 and CDR2: LGHNA and YNFKEQ. The CDR3 is 17 amino acids. The CDR3 nucleotides read TGTGCCAGCAGCCAAATCAGGCCTAGCGGGGACCAAGAGACCCAGTACTTC. The encoded protein is CASSQIRPSGDQETQYF.

The chain employs TRBV3-1 (or the pseudogene TRBV3-2) and TRBJ2-7; D call uncertain. Looked up from germline, CDR1 is LGHDT and CDR2 is YNNKEL (reference sequence). The CDR3 has 14 residues. V was pared by 4 bases and J by 0 bases, with 10 bases between. The CDR3 DNA follows: TGTGCCAGCAGCCGGGTAGCCGGCTCCTACGAGCAGTACTTC. It translates to CASSRVAGSYEQYF.

The V gene is TRBV7-2, the J gene TRBJ2-3; TRBD2 matches at 11 bases. Germline lookup yields CDR1 SGHTA and CDR2 FQGNSA. CDR3 length: 16 residues. Losses at the gene ends were 4 bases for V and 3 bases for J; bases not matched to a gene: 6. The CDR3 region has the DNA TGTGCCAGCAGCTCGTTAGCGGGGGGGGAAACAGATACGCAGTATTTT. Translated, it gives CASSSLAGGETDTQYF. The full variable domain, completed using reference TRBV7-2 and TRBJ2-3, is GAGVSQSPSNKVTEKGKDVELRCDPISGHTALYWYRQSLGQGLEFLIYFQGNSAPDKSGLPSDRFSAERTGGSVSTLTIQRTQQEDSAVYLCASSSLAGGETDTQYFGPGTRLTVL.

This chain uses TRBV12-5 with TRBJ1-4; no clear D. Germline V CDR1 and CDR2: LGHNT, FRNRAP. Trimming pared 6 bases from V and 3 bases from J, leaving 8 bases between. This CDR3 is built from 13 residues. CDR3 nucleotide sequence: TGTGCTAGTGGCCGGCAGTCTAATGAAAAACTGTTTTTT. Protein product: CASGRQSNEKLFF.